This TCR beta chain was recorded in a study of blood T cell repertoires in COVID-19. Libraries were prepared by immunoSEQ multiplex PCR; TCRdb keeps only in-frame clonotypes and omits some of them. The sample gives 150,000 to 200,000 clones, under 80% of which show up once; roughly a sixth is in the top ten. Germline assignment: CDR1 SGHVS and CDR2 FNYEAQ. The V end was cut by 4 bases, the J end by 4 bases, with 10 bases between. The CDR3 sequence is 14 residues long. The rearrangement joins TRBV7-6 to TRBJ1-4; possible D gene TRBD1, 6 bases. The sequencing sample was made of PBMCs or T cells enriched from blood (not recorded which). The sequence was obtained from a woman aged 50 to 65 with acute COVID-19. The CDR3 loop reads CASSSDSDNEKLFF. The CDR3 DNA reads TGTGCCAGCAGCTCGGACAGTGATAATGAAAAACTGTTTTTT.